Here is one TCR beta chain with its context. The antigen it recognizes is unknown. Nothing much larger sits one base from this clone, and base qualities are not available. V was cut back by 7 bases and J by 1 base, leaving a gap of 13 bases between them. Including the terminal cysteine and phenylalanine, the CDR3 comprises 14 residues. The only DNA kept is the CDR3, 42 bases in frame from the first base. CDR1 and CDR2 were assigned from the germline V gene as MNHEY and SVGAGI. This sample is drawn from a study of T cell responses to AZD1222 COVID-19 vaccine (dated by TCRdb to the early 2020s). With regard to the full study: TCR sequencing covered fewer than 250 trial participants: nearly 210 given two doses of AZD1222 and about 26 given two doses of MenACWY control vaccine. Trial participants were enrolled into age subgroups of 18-55, 56-69 and 70-plus years, which contained 148, 28 and 57 TCR-sequenced participants, respectively.

Overall results and qualifications from the work: Participants were mostly white British, with more females than males. The authors suggested clonal diversity may have been underestimated. Because no day 14 peak-response samples were available, repertoires were characterized only after the peak T cell response. After two AZD1222 doses, spike-specific TCR breadth and depth were significantly higher than at day 0 and than in MenACWY recipients. In the small 56-69-year group, the increase in depth fell short of significance, most likely because of low power. The whole spike protein was spanned by vaccine-associated CD4 TCRs, and dominant responses were seen in regions 160-218 and 743-854. Only five to seven AZD1222 recipients were SARS-CoV-2 seropositive at baseline, limiting conclusions about previously exposed vaccinees. Reportedly, almost half of the unique spike-specific TCRs recognized epitopes lying outside the regions that are mutated in the B.1.351 and B.1.1.7 variants.

This specimen's time point label, interpreted: about 28 days (+/-7) after the second vaccine dose. AZD1222 recipients whose second dose came at about 4 weeks and those whose second dose came at about 12 weeks were combined into one group, since spike-specific TCR depth and breadth did not differ between the two schedules. The vaccinee samples were drawn from two UK trials, COV001 and COV002, one of which was a single-blind randomized controlled phase 2/3 trial testing AZD1222 (ChAdOx1 nCoV-19) in healthy adults. Trial participant PBMC samples were collected at day 0 and day 28 after the second dose for TCRbeta chain sequencing. The CDR3 regions of human TCRbeta chains were analyzed by immunosequencing. On the study's bioinformatics: Repertoire TCRs were checked for matches against a reference library of SARS-CoV-2-specific TCRs that had been generated using the MIRA antigen-specificity platform. Breadth was defined as the fraction of unique TCRs that were SARS-CoV-2-associated, and depth was defined as the fraction of total T cells that were SARS-CoV-2-associated. Each spike-specific TCR was assigned to its reactive spike region and to a CD4 or CD8 class using the MIRA data. Log10-transformed breadth and depth values were compared by one-way ANOVA with Sidak's multiple comparisons tests. What TCRdb holds here is the immuneACCESS table cut down to in-frame rearrangements. Part of the clones is not present; checked against another copy, under half of the missing clones reflect an unresolved V gene, and the others are unexplained. The V and J calls and clone size come from that table; D and trimming were worked out from the DNA. The sample table holds some 140,000 clones, of which about 91% were seen once. Of the sample, 1.9% falls within the top ten clones.

The clonotype originates from an adult who received the AZD1222 COVID-19 vaccine. The sequenced sample was peripheral blood, obtained 28 days after the second AZD1222 dose. Recombination joined TRBV6-5 with TRBJ1-2, with the identity of the D gene unclear. The CDR3 region reads CASTRPNFNYGYTF. The nucleotides are TGTGCCAGCACCCGGCCTAACTTTAACTATGGCTACACCTTC.